This TCR beta chain was identified during a study of early T cells in non-severe SARS-CoV-2 infection. Findings and caveats of the study: Matching results from VDJdb favored anti-spike CD8 responses, leaving private and CD4 specificities undetected.

This clonotype turned up a few times. The antigen is unknown. TCRdb re-derived calls from the 5' RACE reads in MiXCR, one entry per CDR3 protein. The sample holds approximately 81,000 distinct CDR3 sequences; roughly 13% are singletons and the top ten take roughly 6%. V lost 6 bases to trimming and J lost 1 base, with 12 bases between them. Looked up from germline, CDR1 is SQVTM and CDR2 is ANQGSEA. CDR3 size: 13 residues. V and J are TRBV29-1 and TRBJ1-1; D is perhaps TRBD1 (5 bases). The TCR sequence derives from an adult who was a healthcare worker with PCR-confirmed SARS-CoV-2 infection or an uninfected control (not recorded which). The sample consisted of whole blood. The CDR3: CSVCGGANTEAFF. In nucleotides, the CDR3 is TGCAGCGTCTGCGGGGGAGCGAACACTGAAGCTTTCTTT.